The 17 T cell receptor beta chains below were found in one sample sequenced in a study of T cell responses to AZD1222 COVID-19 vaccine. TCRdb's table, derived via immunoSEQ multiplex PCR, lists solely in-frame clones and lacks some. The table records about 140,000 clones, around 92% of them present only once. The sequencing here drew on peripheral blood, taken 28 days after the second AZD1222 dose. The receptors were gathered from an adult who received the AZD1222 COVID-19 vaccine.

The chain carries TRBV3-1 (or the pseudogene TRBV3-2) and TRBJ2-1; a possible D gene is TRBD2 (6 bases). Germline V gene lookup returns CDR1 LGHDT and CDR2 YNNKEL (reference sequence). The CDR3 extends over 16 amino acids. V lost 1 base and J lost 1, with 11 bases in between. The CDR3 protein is CASSQVVLASYNEQFF. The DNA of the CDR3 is TGTGCCAGCAGCCAAGTTGTACTAGCTTCCTACAATGAGCAGTTCTTC.

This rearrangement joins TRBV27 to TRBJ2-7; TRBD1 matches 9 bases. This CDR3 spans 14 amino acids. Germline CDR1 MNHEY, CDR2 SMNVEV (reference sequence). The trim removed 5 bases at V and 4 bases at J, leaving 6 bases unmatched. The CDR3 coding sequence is TGTGCCAGCAGTCCCACAGGGGGCGCGTACGAGCAGTACTTC. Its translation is CASSPTGGAYEQYF.

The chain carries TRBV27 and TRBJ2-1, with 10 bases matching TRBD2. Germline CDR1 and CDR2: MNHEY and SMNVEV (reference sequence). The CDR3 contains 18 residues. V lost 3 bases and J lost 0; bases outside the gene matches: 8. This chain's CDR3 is CASSFVVAGGFSYNEQFF. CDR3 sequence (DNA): TGTGCCAGCAGTTTCGTGGTAGCGGGAGGTTTCTCCTACAATGAGCAGTTCTTC.

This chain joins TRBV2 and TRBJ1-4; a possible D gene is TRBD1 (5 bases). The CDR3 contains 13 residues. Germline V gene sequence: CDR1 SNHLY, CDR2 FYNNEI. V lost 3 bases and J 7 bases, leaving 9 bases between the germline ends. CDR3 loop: CASSERGAEKLFF. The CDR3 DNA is TGTGCCAGCAGTGAGAGGGGAGCTGAAAAACTGTTTTTT.

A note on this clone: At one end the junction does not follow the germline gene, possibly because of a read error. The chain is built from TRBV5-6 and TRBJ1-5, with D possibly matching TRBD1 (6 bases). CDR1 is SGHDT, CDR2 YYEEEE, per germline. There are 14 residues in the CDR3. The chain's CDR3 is CATSRGGSNQPQHF. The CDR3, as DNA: TGTGCCACCAGCAGAGGGGGAAGCAATCAGCCCCAGCATTTT.

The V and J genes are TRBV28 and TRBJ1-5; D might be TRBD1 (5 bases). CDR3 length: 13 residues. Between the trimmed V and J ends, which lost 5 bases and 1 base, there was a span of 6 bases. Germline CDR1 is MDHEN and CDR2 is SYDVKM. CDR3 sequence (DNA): TGTGCCAGCAGTGGGGGGAGCAATCAGCCCCAGCATTTT. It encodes CASSGGSNQPQHF.

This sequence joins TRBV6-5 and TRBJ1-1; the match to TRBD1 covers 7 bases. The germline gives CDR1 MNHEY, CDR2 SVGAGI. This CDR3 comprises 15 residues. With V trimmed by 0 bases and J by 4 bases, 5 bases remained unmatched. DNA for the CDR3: TGTGCCAGCAGTTACTCGAACAGGGGTGGCACTGAAGCTTTCTTT. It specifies CASSYSNRGGTEAFF.

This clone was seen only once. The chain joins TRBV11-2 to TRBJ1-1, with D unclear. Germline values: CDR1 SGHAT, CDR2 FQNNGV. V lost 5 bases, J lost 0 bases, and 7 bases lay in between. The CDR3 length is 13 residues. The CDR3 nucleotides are TGTGCCAGCAGCACAGAGATGAACACTGAAGCTTTCTTT. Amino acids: CASSTEMNTEAFF. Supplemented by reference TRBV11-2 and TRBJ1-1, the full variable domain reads EAGVAQSPRYKIIEKRQSVAFWCNPISGHATLYWYQQILGQGPKLLIQFQNNGVVDDSQLPKDRFSAERLKGVDSTLKIQPAKLEDSAVYLCASSTEMNTEAFFGQGTRLTVV.

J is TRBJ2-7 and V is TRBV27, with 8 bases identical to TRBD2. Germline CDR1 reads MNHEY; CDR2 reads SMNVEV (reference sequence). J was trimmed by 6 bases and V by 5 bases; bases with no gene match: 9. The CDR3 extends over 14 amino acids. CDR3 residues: CASSRSGSHFEQYF. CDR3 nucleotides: TGTGCCAGCAGTCGGAGCGGGAGCCACTTCGAGCAGTACTTC.

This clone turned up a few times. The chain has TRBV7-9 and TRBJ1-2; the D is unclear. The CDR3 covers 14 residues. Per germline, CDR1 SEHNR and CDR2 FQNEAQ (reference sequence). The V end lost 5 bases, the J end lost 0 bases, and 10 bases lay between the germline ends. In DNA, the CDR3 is TGTGCCAGCAGCGTAGAGTCCGCTAACTATGGCTACACCTTC. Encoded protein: CASSVESANYGYTF. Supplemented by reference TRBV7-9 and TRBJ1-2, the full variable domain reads DTGVSQNPRHKITKRGQNVTFRCDPISEHNRLYWYRQTLGQGPEFLTYFQNEAQLEKSRLLSDRFSAERPKGSFSTLEIQRTEQGDSAMYLCASSVESANYGYTFGSGTRLTVV.

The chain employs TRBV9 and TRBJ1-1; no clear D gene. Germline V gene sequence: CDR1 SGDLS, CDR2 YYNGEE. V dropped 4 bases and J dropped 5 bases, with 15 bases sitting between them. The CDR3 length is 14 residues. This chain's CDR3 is CASSLSVSGTEAFF. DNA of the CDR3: TGTGCCAGCAGCTTGAGCGTCTCGGGGACTGAAGCTTTCTTT.

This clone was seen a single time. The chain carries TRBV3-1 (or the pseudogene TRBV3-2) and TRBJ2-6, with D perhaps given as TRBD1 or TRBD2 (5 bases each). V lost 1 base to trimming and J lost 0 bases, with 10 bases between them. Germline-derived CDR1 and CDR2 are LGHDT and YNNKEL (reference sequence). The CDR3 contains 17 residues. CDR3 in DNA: TGTGCCAGCAGCCAAGTGGGGGTGGGCTCTGGGGCCAACGTCCTGACTTTC. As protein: CASSQVGVGSGANVLTF.

The CDR3 DNA follows: TGTGCCAGCAGCCCAAACTCAGGGGCTGGGGCCAACGTCCTGACTTTC. It codes for CASSPNSGAGANVLTF. This chain joins TRBV7-9 and TRBJ2-6; D might be TRBD1 (6 bases). Per the germline V gene, CDR1 is SEHNR and CDR2 is FQNEAQ (reference sequence). Trimming took 5 bases from V and 2 from J, leaving 13 bases between them. The CDR3 loop spans 16 amino acids.

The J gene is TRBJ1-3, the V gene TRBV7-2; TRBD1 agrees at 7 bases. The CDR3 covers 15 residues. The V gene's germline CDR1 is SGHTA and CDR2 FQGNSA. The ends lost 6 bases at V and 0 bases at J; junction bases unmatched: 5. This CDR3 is CASRQGQSSGNTIYF. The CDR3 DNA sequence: TGTGCCAGCAGGCAGGGACAGAGCTCTGGAAACACCATATATTTT.

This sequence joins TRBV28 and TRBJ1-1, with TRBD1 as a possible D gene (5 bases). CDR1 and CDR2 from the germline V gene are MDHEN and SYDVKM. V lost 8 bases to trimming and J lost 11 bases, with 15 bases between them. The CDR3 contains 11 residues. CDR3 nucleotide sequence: TGTGCCAGCTCTGGGGCCCGGCGGGCTTTCTTT. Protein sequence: CASSGARRAFF.

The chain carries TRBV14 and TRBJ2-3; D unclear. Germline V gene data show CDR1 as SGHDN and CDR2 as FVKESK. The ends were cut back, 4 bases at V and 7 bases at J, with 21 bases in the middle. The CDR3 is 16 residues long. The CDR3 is CASSLPGTVAAYTQYF. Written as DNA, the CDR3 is TGTGCCAGCAGCCTCCCCGGCACGGTGGCAGCTTATACGCAGTATTTT.

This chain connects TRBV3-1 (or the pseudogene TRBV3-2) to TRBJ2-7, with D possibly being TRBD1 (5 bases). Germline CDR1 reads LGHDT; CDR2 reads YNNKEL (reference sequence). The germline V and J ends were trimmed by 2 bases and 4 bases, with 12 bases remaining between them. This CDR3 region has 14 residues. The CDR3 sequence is CASSQPGRQYEQYF. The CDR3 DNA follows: TGTGCCAGCAGCCAACCAGGGCGGCAGTACGAGCAGTACTTC.